The 26 T cell receptor beta chains below were found in one sample sequenced in a study of blood T cells in healthy people across ages. Using a J-beta primer mix together with a sample-barcoded 5' primer, a second PCR was run for roughly 6 to 12 cycles. TCRdb re-called the 5' RACE reads with MiXCR, one entry per CDR3 protein. The sample contains over 450,000 distinct CDR3 sequences, under 30% of which appear only once. These data also featured in a second study, about T cells of mothers and their children.

Material: blood. The receptors come from a boy aged 5-17 years in good health.

The rearrangement joins TRBV5-1 to TRBJ2-5, with TRBD1 matching over 7 bases. Gene TRBJ2-1 matches the end of the DNA better, so the J call may be wrong. The CDR3 spans 12 residues. Germline CDR1 reads SGHRS; CDR2 reads YFSETQ. CDR3 region: CASKQGYNEQFF. CDR3 nucleotides: TGCGCCAGCAAACAGGGGTACAATGAGCAGTTCTTC.

The J gene is TRBJ1-4, the V gene TRBV29-1, with 7 bases fitting TRBD1. The junction had 7 bases not matched to a gene; V was cut back by 6 bases and J by 6 bases. The CDR3 runs 13 residues. CDR1 is SQVTM, CDR2 ANQGSEA, per germline. The CDR3 sequence: CSVQQGTHEKLFF. CDR3 DNA sequence: TGCAGCGTACAACAGGGGACCCATGAAAAACTGTTTTTT.

This sequence joins TRBV28 and TRBJ2-7; TRBD1 aligns across 7 bases. V was pared by 6 bases and J by 2 bases, with 7 bases of the junction left unmatched. This CDR3 region has 14 residues. Per germline, CDR1 MDHEN and CDR2 SYDVKM. CDR3 sequence (DNA): TGTGCCAGCAGCCCGACAGGGAACGCCTACGAGCAGTACTTC. As protein: CASSPTGNAYEQYF. Supplemented by reference TRBV28 and TRBJ2-7, the full variable domain reads DVKVTQSSRYLVKRTGEKVFLECVQDMDHENMFWYRQDPGLGLRLIYFSYDVKMKEKGDIPEGYSVSREKKERFSLILESASTNQTSMYLCASSPTGNAYEQYFGPGTRLTVT.

The rearrangement uses TRBV12-3 or TRBV12-4 and TRBJ2-3; TRBD2 matches 11 bases. The CDR3 contains 15 residues. V was clipped by 5 bases and J by 6 bases; unmatched bases: 7. The CDR3 nucleotides read TGTGCCAGCAGTCATGCAACTAGCGGGAGTGATACGCAGTATTTT. This encodes CASSHATSGSDTQYF.

V and J are TRBV15 and TRBJ2-5; a possible D gene is TRBD1 (5 bases). Trimming took 0 bases from V and 2 from J, leaving 13 bases between them. CDR3 length: 16 residues. Germline V gene data show CDR1 as LNHNV and CDR2 as YYDKDF (reference sequence). The DNA for the CDR3 is TGTGCCACCAGCAGAGAGGCACAGGTGGGGCAAGAGACCCAGTACTTC. Its protein is CATSREAQVGQETQYF.

This clonotype was seen only a few times. The gene calls are TRBV7-9 and TRBJ2-3; 7 bases map to TRBD1. Germline V lookup: CDR1 SEHNR, CDR2 FQNEAQ (reference sequence). The CDR3 covers 16 residues. The ends lost 1 base at V and 4 bases at J; junction bases unmatched: 8. As DNA, the CDR3 is TGTGCCAGCAGCTTAGGAGGGGGCAATCGGGCAGATACGCAGTATTTT. This encodes CASSLGGGNRADTQYF.

The chain is built from TRBV6-2 or TRBV6-3 and TRBJ2-1; unclear D gene. The ends were cut back, 7 bases at V and 9 bases at J, with 13 bases in the middle. The germline V gene has CDR1 MNHEY and CDR2 SVGEGT. CDR3 length equals 12 residues. The CDR3 sequence is CASMDPSAEQFF. DNA of the CDR3: TGTGCCAGCATGGATCCTAGTGCTGAGCAGTTCTTC.

The J gene is TRBJ2-5, the V gene TRBV5-6; 7 bases agree with TRBD1. The CDR3 covers 15 residues. CDR1 and CDR2 from the germline V gene are SGHDT and YYEEEE. Losses at the gene ends were 4 bases for V and 2 bases for J; bases not matched to a gene: 8. CDR3 sequence (DNA): TGTGCCAGCAGCGACGTTAGGGACAGACAAGAGACCCAGTACTTC. Translating gives CASSDVRDRQETQYF.

The table lists this clonotype with many counts. The chain employs TRBV7-3 and TRBJ2-2; 10 bases line up with TRBD2. J was trimmed by 6 bases and V by 6 bases; bases with no gene match: 4. CDR1 is SGHTA and CDR2 is FQGTGA in the germline V gene. There are 14 residues in the CDR3. The CDR3, as DNA: TGTGCCAGCAGTGAGCTAGCGGGAGCCGGGGAGCTGTTTTTT. It codes for CASSELAGAGELFF. The entire variable domain, with the rest obtained from reference TRBV7-3 and TRBJ2-2, is as follows: GAGVSQTPSNKVTEKGKYVELRCDPISGHTALYWYRQSLGQGPEFLIYFQGTGAADDSGLPNDRFFAVRPEGSVSTLKIQRTERGDSAVYLCASSELAGAGELFFGEGSRLTVL.

There are a few counts of this clonotype. V and J are TRBV7-9 and TRBJ2-5, with D possibly called TRBD1 or TRBD2 (5 bases each). The DNA end is more similar to TRBJ2-1, so the J call may be wrong. There are 15 residues in the CDR3. Germline V lookup: CDR1 SEHNR, CDR2 FQNEAQ (reference sequence). This chain's CDR3 is CASSLAVQGGNEQFF. In DNA, the CDR3 is TGTGCCAGCAGCTTAGCGGTGCAGGGCGGGAATGAGCAGTTCTTC.

The genes are TRBV3-1 and TRBJ1-1; D is unresolved. This CDR3 has 14 amino acids. V gave up 3 bases and J gave up 0 bases, with 8 bases separating them. CDR1 is LGHDT and CDR2 is YNNKEL in the germline V gene (reference sequence). The CDR3: CASSQRYLNTEAFF. In nucleotides, the CDR3 is TGTGCCAGCAGCCAGAGGTACTTGAACACTGAAGCTTTCTTT.

The chain carries TRBV4-3 and TRBJ2-3; either TRBD1 or TRBD2 may supply D (7 bases each). The CDR3 length is 16 residues. V was cut by 3 bases and J by 4 bases, with 17 bases left in between. Germline V gives CDR1 LGHNA, CDR2 YSLEER. CDR3 sequence (DNA): TGCGCCAGCAGCCAGGTACCCAGCGGGACAGCAGATACGCAGTATTTT. This gives the protein CASSQVPSGTADTQYF.

The chain combines TRBV6-1 with TRBJ2-7, with TRBD2 matching 10 bases. Unmatched junction bases numbered 6, after V lost 2 bases and J lost 2 bases. CDR1 and CDR2 (germline): MNHNS, SASEGT. The CDR3 runs 16 residues. CDR3 DNA sequence: TGTGCCAGCAGTGAAACGGGTAGCGGGAGGCCCTACGAGCAGTACTTC. Its protein product is CASSETGSGRPYEQYF.

Many counts were recorded for this clonotype. The chain joins TRBV29-1 to TRBJ1-2, with 7 bases aligning to TRBD1. Germline CDR1 and CDR2: SQVTM and ANQGSEA. The CDR3 is 13 residues long. V lost 5 bases, J lost 4 bases, and 7 bases stayed unmatched. CDR3 loop: CSVRGDRAYGYTF. The CDR3 coding sequence is TGCAGCGTTCGAGGCGACAGGGCCTATGGCTACACCTTC. Supplemented by reference TRBV29-1 and TRBJ1-2, the full variable domain reads SAVISQKPSRDICQRGTSLTIQCQVDSQVTMMFWYRQQPGQSLTLIATANQGSEATYESGFVIDKFPISRPNLTFSTLTVSNMSPEDSSIYLCSVRGDRAYGYTFGSGTRLTVV.

The chain employs TRBV7-2 and TRBJ2-5; 8 nucleotides match TRBD1. CDR3 length equals 16 residues. Per germline, CDR1 SGHTA and CDR2 FQGNSA. J gave up 4 bases and V 5 bases, and 12 bases lay outside the gene matches. CDR3 sequence: CASSHRSGTGGETQYF. In DNA, the CDR3 is TGTGCCAGCAGCCACCGCAGTGGGACAGGAGGAGAGACCCAGTACTTC.

The chain recombines TRBV12-3 or TRBV12-4 with TRBJ2-5, with TRBD2 as a possible D gene (5 bases). V gave up 4 bases and J gave up 1 base, with 16 bases separating them. The CDR3 is made up of 16 amino acids. The CDR3 bases are TGTGCCAGCAGTTCCAGAAAGCGGTTACCCCAAGAGACCCAGTACTTC. This encodes CASSSRKRLPQETQYF.

This clonotype was recorded at least ten times. The chain employs TRBV5-1 and TRBJ2-7; 7 positions match TRBD1. V lost 5 bases and J lost 0; bases outside the gene matches: 8. Germline CDR1 is SGHRS and CDR2 is YFSETQ. The CDR3 runs 15 residues. The CDR3 loop is CASRHGQASSYEQYF. Here the CDR3 DNA reads TGCGCCAGCAGACACGGACAGGCAAGCTCCTACGAGCAGTACTTC.

The chain carries TRBV6-4 and TRBJ2-2, with TRBD2 identical over 8 bases. The CDR3 has 16 amino acids. Trimming took 6 bases from V and 4 from J; bases not matched to a gene: 10. The germline gives CDR1 MRHNA, CDR2 SNTAGT. CDR3 residues: CASRKVPGGGTGELFF. The CDR3 DNA sequence: TGTGCCAGCAGAAAGGTCCCGGGAGGGGGCACCGGGGAGCTGTTTTTT.

In this sample, this clonotype turned up a few times. The chain couples TRBV20-1 to TRBJ1-1; D is possibly TRBD1 (5 bases). Germline CDR1 reads DFQATT; CDR2 reads SNEGSKA (reference sequence). The CDR3 loop spans 14 amino acids. Trimming took off 4 bases at V and 2 bases at J, with 14 bases between the two ends. CDR3 sequence (DNA): TGCAGTGCTAAGGGGCAGATCTATAACACTGAAGCTTTCTTT. Protein product: CSAKGQIYNTEAFF.

The gene calls are TRBV25-1 and TRBJ1-4; 7 nucleotides agree with TRBD1. V shed 4 bases and J 7 bases; nucleotides not matched to a gene: 6. CDR1 MGHDK and CDR2 SYGVNS come from the germline V gene. CDR3 length equals 14 residues. The CDR3 coding sequence is TGTGCCAGCAGTGGCAGGGGGTCAGGTGAAAAACTGTTTTTT. Encoded protein: CASSGRGSGEKLFF.

The genes are TRBV20-1 and TRBJ2-1; 9 nucleotides line up with TRBD2. The CDR3 runs 16 residues. Losses at the gene ends were 3 bases for V and 7 bases for J; bases not matched to a gene: 13. The germline V gene encodes CDR1 DFQATT and CDR2 SNEGSKA (reference sequence). The CDR3 nucleotides read TGCAGTGCTAGGGTCCTGTCTAGCGGGATGGGGAATGAGCAGTTCTTC. This sequence encodes CSARVLSSGMGNEQFF.

This clonotype was counted a few times. J is TRBJ2-5 and V is TRBV12-3 or TRBV12-4, with 11 nucleotides matching TRBD2. Trimming at V came to 7 bases and at J to 2 bases, leaving 6 bases not matched to a gene. The CDR3 loop spans 15 amino acids. The CDR3 spells CASNLSGGEQETQYF. The CDR3 bases are TGTGCCAGCAACCTTAGCGGGGGGGAACAAGAGACCCAGTACTTC.

This clonotype has only a few counts. V is TRBV7-9 and J is TRBJ2-5, with TRBD1 matching over 7 bases. J lost 2 bases, V lost 4 bases, and 7 bases had no gene match. CDR1 and CDR2 (germline): SEHNR, FQNEAQ (reference sequence). The CDR3 length is 15 residues. CDR3 residues: CASSSPGTDQETQYF. The CDR3 DNA follows: TGTGCCAGCAGCTCCCCCGGGACAGATCAAGAGACCCAGTACTTC.

The chain uses TRBV12-3 or TRBV12-4 and TRBJ2-7; D is perhaps TRBD1 (6 bases). The ends were cut back, 6 bases at V and 1 base at J, with 13 bases in the middle. The CDR3 is 14 amino acids. The CDR3 region is CASSPIQGSYEQYF. CDR3 coding DNA: TGTGCCAGCAGCCCGATACAGGGTTCCTACGAGCAGTACTTC.

This chain links TRBV28 with TRBJ2-5, with 7 bases identical to TRBD2. The ends lost 5 bases at V and 3 bases at J; junction bases unmatched: 6. This CDR3 is built from 14 residues. Germline CDR1 MDHEN, CDR2 SYDVKM. CDR3 residues: CASSPWGGEETQYF. CDR3 in DNA: TGTGCCAGCAGTCCCTGGGGGGGGGAAGAGACCCAGTACTTC.

There are a few counts of this clonotype. The CDR3 DNA is TGTGCCAGCAGCCCGGGGGCCCTTTACACCGGGGAGCTGTTTTTT. It encodes CASSPGALYTGELFF. This chain joins TRBV9 and TRBJ2-2, with D tentatively TRBD1 or TRBD2 (6 bases each). Trimming took 4 bases from V and 3 from J, leaving 13 bases between them. This CDR3 is 15 amino acids long. Germline assignment: CDR1 SGDLS and CDR2 YYNGEE.